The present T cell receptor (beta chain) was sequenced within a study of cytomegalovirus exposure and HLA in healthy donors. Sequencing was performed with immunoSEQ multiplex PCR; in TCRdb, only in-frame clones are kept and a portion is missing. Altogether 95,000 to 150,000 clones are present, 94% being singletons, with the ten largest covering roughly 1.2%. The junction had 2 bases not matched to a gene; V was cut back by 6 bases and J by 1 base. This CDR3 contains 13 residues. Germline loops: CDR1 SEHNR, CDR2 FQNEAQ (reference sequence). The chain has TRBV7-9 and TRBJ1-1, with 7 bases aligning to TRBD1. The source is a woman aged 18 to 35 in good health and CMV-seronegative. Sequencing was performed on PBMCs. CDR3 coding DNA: TGTGCCAGCAGTTACAGGGGGAACACTGAAGCTTTCTTT. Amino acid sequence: CASSYRGNTEAFF.